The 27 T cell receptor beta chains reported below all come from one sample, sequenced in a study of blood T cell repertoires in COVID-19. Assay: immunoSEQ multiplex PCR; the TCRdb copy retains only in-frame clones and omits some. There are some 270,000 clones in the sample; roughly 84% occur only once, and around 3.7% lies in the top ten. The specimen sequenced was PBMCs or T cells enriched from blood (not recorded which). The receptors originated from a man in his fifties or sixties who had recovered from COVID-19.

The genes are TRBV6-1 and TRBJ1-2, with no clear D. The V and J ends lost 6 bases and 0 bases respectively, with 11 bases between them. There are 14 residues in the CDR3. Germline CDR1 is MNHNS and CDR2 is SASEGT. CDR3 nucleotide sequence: TGTGCCAGCAGGCCCCCGGGTACTAACTATGGCTACACCTTC. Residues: CASRPPGTNYGYTF.

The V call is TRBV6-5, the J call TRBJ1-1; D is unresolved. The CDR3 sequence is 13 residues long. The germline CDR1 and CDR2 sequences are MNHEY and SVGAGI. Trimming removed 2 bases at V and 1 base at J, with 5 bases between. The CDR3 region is CASSYRWNTEAFF. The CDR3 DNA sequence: TGTGCCAGCAGTTACCGGTGGAACACTGAAGCTTTCTTT.

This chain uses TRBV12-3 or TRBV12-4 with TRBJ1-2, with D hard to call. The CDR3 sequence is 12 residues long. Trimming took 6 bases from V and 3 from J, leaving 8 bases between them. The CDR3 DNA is TGTGCCAGCAGCCCTCGGTACTATGGCTACACCTTC. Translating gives CASSPRYYGYTF.

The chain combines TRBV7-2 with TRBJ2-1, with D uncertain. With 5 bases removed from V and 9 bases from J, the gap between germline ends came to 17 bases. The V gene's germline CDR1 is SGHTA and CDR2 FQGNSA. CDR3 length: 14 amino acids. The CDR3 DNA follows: TGTGCCAGCAGCCCAACCTTTGTCTTCAGTGAGCAGTTCTTC. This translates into CASSPTFVFSEQFF. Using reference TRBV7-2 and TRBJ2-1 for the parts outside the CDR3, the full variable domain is GAGVSQSPSNKVTEKGKDVELRCDPISGHTALYWYRQSLGQGLEFLIYFQGNSAPDKSGLPSDRFSAERTGGSVSTLTIQRTQQEDSAVYLCASSPTFVFSEQFFGPGTRLTVL.

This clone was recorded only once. The CDR3 sequence is CASPRRGGQSNTGELFF. CDR3 sequence (DNA): TGTGCCAGCCCACGACGGGGGGGACAGTCCAACACCGGGGAGCTGTTTTTT. The chain recombines TRBV18 with TRBJ2-2; D is possibly TRBD2 (8 bases). CDR1 and CDR2 (germline): KGHSH, LQKENI. This CDR3 has 17 residues. Trimming cost V 8 bases and J 2 bases, with 21 bases left between them.

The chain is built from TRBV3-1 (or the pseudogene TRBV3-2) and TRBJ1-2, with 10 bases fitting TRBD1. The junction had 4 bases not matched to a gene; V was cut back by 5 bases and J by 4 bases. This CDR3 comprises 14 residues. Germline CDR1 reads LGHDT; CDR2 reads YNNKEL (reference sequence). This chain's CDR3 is CASSSRTGGYGYTF. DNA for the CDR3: TGTGCCAGCAGCTCCCGGACAGGGGGCTATGGCTACACCTTC.

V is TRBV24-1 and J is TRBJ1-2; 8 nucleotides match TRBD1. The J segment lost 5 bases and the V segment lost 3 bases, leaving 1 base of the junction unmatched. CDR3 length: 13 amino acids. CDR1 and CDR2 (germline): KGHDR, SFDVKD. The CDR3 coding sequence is TGTGCCACCAGTGATAGGACAGGGTATGGCTACACCTTC. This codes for CATSDRTGYGYTF.

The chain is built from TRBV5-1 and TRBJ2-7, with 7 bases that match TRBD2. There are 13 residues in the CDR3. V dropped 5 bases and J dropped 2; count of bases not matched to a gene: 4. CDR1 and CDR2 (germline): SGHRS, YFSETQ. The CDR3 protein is CASRSGAPYEQYF. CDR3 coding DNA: TGCGCCAGCAGGAGCGGGGCTCCCTACGAGCAGTACTTC.

This CDR3 is CASSKTGINYGYTF. CDR3 DNA sequence: TGTGCCAGCAGCAAGACAGGGATTAACTATGGCTACACCTTC. The V gene is TRBV9, the J gene TRBJ1-2; 7 bases line up with TRBD1. The CDR3 is 14 amino acids. Germline loops: CDR1 SGDLS, CDR2 YYNGEE. V shed 4 bases, J shed 1 base, and the junction held 4 bases outside the gene matches.

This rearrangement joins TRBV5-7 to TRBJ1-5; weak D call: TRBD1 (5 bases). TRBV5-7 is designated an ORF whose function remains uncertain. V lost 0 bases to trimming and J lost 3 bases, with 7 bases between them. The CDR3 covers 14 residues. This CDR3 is CASSLDRTNQPQHF. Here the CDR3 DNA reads TGTGCCAGCAGCTTGGACAGGACCAATCAGCCCCAGCATTTT.

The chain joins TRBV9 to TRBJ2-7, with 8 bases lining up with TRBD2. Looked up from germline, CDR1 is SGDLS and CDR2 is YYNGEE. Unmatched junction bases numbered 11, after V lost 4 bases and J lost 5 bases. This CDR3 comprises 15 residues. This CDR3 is CASSPPGVAGHEQYF. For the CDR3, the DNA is TGTGCCAGCAGCCCCCCGGGAGTAGCGGGACACGAGCAGTACTTC.

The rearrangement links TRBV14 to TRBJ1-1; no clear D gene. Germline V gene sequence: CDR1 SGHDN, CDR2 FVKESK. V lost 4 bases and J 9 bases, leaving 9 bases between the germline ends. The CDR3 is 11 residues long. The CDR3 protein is CASSLTYKAFF. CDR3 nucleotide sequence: TGTGCCAGCAGCCTAACTTATAAAGCTTTCTTT. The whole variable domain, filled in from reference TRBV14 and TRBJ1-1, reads EAGVTQFPSHSVIEKGQTVTLRCDPISGHDNLYWYRRVMGKEIKFLLHFVKESKQDESGMPNNRFLAERTGGTYSTLKVQPAELEDSGVYFCASSLTYKAFFGQGTRLTVV.

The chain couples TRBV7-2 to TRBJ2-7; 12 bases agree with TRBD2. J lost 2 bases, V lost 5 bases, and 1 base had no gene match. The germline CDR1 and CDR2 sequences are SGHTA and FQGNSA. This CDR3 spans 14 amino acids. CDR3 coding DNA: TGTGCCAGCAGCCGGACTAGCGGGACCTACGAGCAGTACTTC. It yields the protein CASSRTSGTYEQYF. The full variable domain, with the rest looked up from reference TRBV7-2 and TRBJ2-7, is GAGVSQSPSNKVTEKGKDVELRCDPISGHTALYWYRQSLGQGLEFLIYFQGNSAPDKSGLPSDRFSAERTGGSVSTLTIQRTQQEDSAVYLCASSRTSGTYEQYFGPGTRLTVT.

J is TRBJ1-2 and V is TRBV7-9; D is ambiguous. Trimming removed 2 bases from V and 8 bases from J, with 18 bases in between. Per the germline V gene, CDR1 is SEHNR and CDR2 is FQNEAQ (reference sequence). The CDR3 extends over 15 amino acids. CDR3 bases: TGTGCCAGCAGCTTACGTTCCAACTCGGGCGGGGGCTACACCTTC. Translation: CASSLRSNSGGGYTF.

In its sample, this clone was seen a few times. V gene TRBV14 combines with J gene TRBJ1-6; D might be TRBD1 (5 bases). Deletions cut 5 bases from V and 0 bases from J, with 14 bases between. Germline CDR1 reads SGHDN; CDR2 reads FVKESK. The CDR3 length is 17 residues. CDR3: CASSARGGSSYNSPLHF. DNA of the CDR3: TGTGCCAGCAGCGCACGGGGCGGGAGCTCCTATAATTCACCCCTCCACTTT.

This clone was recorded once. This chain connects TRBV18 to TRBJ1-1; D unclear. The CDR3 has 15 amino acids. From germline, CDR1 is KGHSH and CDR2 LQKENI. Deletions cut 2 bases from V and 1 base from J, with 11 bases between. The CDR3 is CASSPFSTGNTEAFF. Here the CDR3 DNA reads TGTGCCAGCTCACCATTCTCGACGGGGAACACTGAAGCTTTCTTT.

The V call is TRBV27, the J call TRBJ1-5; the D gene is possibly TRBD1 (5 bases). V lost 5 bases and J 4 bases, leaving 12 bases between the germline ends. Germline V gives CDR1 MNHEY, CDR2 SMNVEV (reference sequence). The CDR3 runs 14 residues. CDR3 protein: CASSPGGGNQPQHF. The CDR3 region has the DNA TGTGCCAGCAGTCCTGGGGGGGGGAATCAGCCCCAGCATTTT.

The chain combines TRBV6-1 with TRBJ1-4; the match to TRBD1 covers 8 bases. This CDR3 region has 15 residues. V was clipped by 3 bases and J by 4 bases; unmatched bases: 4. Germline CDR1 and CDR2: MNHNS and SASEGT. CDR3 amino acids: CASSEPGQVNEKLFF. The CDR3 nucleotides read TGTGCCAGCAGTGAGCCGGGACAGGTTAATGAAAAACTGTTTTTT.

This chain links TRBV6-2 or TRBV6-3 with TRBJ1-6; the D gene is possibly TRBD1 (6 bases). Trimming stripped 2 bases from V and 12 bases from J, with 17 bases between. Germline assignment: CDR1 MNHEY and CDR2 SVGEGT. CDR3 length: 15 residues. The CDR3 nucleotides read TGTGCCAGCAGTTACAGCAGGGACACCCAGGAACCCCTCCACTTT. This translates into CASSYSRDTQEPLHF.

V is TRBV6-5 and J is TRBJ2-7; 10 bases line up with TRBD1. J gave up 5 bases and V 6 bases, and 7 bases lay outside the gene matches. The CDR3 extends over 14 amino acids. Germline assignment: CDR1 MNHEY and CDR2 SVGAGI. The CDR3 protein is CASSRTGGVNEQYF. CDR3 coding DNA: TGTGCCAGCAGCCGGACAGGGGGTGTAAACGAGCAGTACTTC.

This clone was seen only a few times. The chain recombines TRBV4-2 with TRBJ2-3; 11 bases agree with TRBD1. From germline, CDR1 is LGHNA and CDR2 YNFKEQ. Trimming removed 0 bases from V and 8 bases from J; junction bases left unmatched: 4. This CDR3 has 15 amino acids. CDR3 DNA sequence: TGTGCCAGCAGCCAAGAAATGGGACAGGGGGGTACGCAGTATTTT. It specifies CASSQEMGQGGTQYF.

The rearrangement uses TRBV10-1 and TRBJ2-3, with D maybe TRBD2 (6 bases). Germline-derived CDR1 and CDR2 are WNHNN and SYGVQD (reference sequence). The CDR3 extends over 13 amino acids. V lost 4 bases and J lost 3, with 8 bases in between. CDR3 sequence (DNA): TGCGCCAGCAGTGCGAGCGGGACAGATACGCAGTATTTT. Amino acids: CASSASGTDTQYF.

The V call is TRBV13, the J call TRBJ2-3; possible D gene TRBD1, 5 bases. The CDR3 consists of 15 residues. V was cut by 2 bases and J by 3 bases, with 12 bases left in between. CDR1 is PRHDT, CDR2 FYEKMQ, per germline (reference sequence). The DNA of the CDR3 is TGTGCCAGCAGCTTAAGGGGCAGGGAAACAGATACGCAGTATTTT. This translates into CASSLRGRETDTQYF.

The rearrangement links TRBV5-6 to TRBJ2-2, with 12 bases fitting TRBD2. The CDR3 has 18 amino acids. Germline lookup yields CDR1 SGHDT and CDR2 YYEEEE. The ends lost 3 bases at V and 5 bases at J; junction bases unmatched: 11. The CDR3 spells CASSSTGLAGLGTGELFF. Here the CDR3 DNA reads TGTGCCAGCAGCTCAACGGGACTAGCGGGCCTAGGGACCGGGGAGCTGTTTTTT. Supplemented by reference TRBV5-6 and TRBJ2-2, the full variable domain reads DAGVTQSPTHLIKTRGQQVTLRCSPKSGHDTVSWYQQALGQGPQFIFQYYEEEERQRGNFPDRFSGHQFPNYSSELNVNALLLGDSALYLCASSSTGLAGLGTGELFFGEGSRLTVL.

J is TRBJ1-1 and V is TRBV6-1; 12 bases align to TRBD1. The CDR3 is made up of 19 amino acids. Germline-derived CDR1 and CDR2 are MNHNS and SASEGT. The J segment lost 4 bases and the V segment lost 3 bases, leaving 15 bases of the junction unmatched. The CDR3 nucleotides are TGTGCCAGCAGTGAGTATATCAGGGGACAGGGGGCGTCGGTCACTGAAGCTTTCTTT. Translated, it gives CASSEYIRGQGASVTEAFF.

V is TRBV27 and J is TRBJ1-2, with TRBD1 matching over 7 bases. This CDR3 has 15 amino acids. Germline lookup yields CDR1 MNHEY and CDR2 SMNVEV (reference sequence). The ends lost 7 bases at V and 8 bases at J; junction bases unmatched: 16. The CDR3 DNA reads TGTGCCAGCACCCGACAGGGTAATCCCCTTCGGGGCTACACCTTC. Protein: CASTRQGNPLRGYTF.

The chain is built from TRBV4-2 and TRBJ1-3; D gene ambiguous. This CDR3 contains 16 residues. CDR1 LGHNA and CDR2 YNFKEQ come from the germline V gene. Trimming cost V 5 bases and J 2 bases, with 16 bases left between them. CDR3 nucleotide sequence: TGTGCCAGCAGCGCCCCGGGAACTAGTCCTGGAAACACCATATATTTT. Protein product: CASSAPGTSPGNTIYF.